This T cell receptor (beta chain) was captured by sequencing in a study of T cell repertoires in cytomegalovirus infection. Study summary: CMV infection and matching HLA type were both indicated by public TCR beta signatures. Study-level findings and limits: Identification of carriers of CMV plus the relevant HLA was performed using cumulative public TCR beta family frequency. Predominance within the ex vivo response was attributable to HLA-C-restricted CMV-specific TCR beta clonotypes.

Concerning this clonotype: Its antigen is currently unknown.

The CDR3 has 19 amino acids. Germline CDR1 reads ENHRY; CDR2 reads SYGVKD. The ends were cut back, 0 bases at V and 0 bases at J, with 15 bases in the middle. MiXCR was run by TCRdb on the reads, yielding one entry per CDR3 protein. The repertoire holds approximately 500,000 distinct CDR3 sequences, less than 30% seen once, with 13% in the top ten. Material for sequencing was PBMCs. The V and J genes are TRBV10-3 and TRBJ2-6; D unresolved. The TCR comes from a human donor in good health (CMV status not recorded). Some clones in this sample may be carry-over from other donors' samples. The CDR3 reads CAISESPDRLTSGANVLTF. CDR3 coding DNA: TGTGCCATCAGTGAGTCCCCGGACCGCTTAACCTCTGGGGCCAACGTCCTGACTTTC.